Reported below is one TCR beta chain. Antigen: not known. This entry belongs to a study of early T cells in non-severe SARS-CoV-2 infection. Whole-study findings and limits: VDJdb-based annotation leaned toward anti-spike CD8 responses and missed private and CD4 specificities.

Germline CDR1 is SQVTM and CDR2 is ANQGSEA. The CDR3 contains 10 residues. V was pared by 5 bases and J by 7 bases, with 9 bases between. Researchers attached unique molecular identifiers to individual cDNA molecules. In TCRdb, the 5' RACE reads were re-called with MiXCR into one record per CDR3 protein. Of 90,000 to 100,000 distinct CDR3 sequences listed, about 12% are singletons. The sequenced sample was whole blood. The rearrangement links TRBV29-1 to TRBJ2-7; no firm D call. The receptor was derived from an adult who was a healthcare worker with PCR-confirmed SARS-CoV-2 infection or an uninfected control (not recorded which). CDR3 bases: TGCAGCGTTCGTGATATGGAGCAGTACTTC. It encodes CSVRDMEQYF.